This T cell receptor (beta chain) was sequenced in a study of patients and donors after allogeneic stem cell transplantation. TCRdb analysed the RT-PCR reads with MiXCR anew, one entry per CDR3 protein. The table lists about 230,000 distinct CDR3 sequences, less than 15% of them singletons. V was trimmed by 4 bases and J by 7 bases, leaving 20 bases between them. CDR3 length: 15 amino acids. Per germline, CDR1 SNHLY and CDR2 FYNNEI. Specimen: blood, either unsorted or a sorted T cell fraction (not recorded which). The sequence was collected from a human donor who was either an allogeneic HSCT recipient or a stem cell or donor lymphocyte infusion donor (not recorded which). It is not recorded whose cells these are; they may come from a transplant donor. The chain recombines TRBV2 with TRBJ2-7, with TRBD2 as a possible D gene (6 bases). CDR3 coding DNA: TGTGCCAGCAGTGTCCCGGGACTCGGTCCGGCGGAGCAGTACTTC. Its translation is CASSVPGLGPAEQYF. Looking up the rest from reference TRBV2 and TRBJ2-7 gives the full variable domain: EPEVTQTPSHQVTQMGQEVILRCVPISNHLYFYWYRQILGQKVEFLVSFYNNEISEKSEIFDDQFSVERPDGSNFTLKIRSTKLEDSAMYFCASSVPGLGPAEQYFGPGTRLTVT.